The 28 T cell receptor beta chains below all came from one sample that was sequenced in a study of long-term antiretroviral therapy in people with HIV. Running of the v3.0 immunoSEQ assay took place at survey level. The assay was immunoSEQ multiplex PCR, and TCRdb's table has in-frame clones only and misses some. The sample carries about 35,000 clones, under 85% recorded once. Material: unsorted PBMCs, obtained 1 year after starting antiretroviral therapy. The source is a man in his late teens or twenties with HIV.

This chain joins TRBV6-5 and TRBJ1-1; the match to TRBD1 covers 7 bases. This CDR3 comprises 14 residues. Germline lookup yields CDR1 MNHEY and CDR2 SVGAGI. J lost 5 bases, V lost 7 bases, and 10 bases had no gene match. CDR3: CASKPDRVRTEAFF. The DNA for the CDR3 is TGTGCCAGCAAACCTGACAGGGTACGAACTGAAGCTTTCTTT.

Only one count was recorded for this clone. This rearrangement joins TRBV5-5 to TRBJ1-6; D is unclear. Between the trimmed V and J ends, which lost 0 bases and 5 bases, there was a span of 6 bases. Germline V CDR1 and CDR2: SGHKS, YYEKEE (reference sequence). The CDR3 is 14 residues long. This CDR3 reads CASSLEANNSPLHF. The CDR3 region has the DNA TGTGCCAGCAGCTTGGAGGCGAATAATTCACCCCTCCACTTT.

The CDR3 loop reads CASSLGQVNTEAFF. The CDR3 DNA reads as TGTGCCAGCAGCTTAGGACAGGTGAACACTGAAGCTTTCTTT. The J gene is TRBJ1-1, the V gene TRBV7-9, with D perhaps matching TRBD1 (6 bases). V lost 1 base and J lost 0, with 6 bases in between. The CDR3 has 14 residues. Per the germline V gene, CDR1 is SEHNR and CDR2 is FQNEAQ (reference sequence). Together with reference TRBV7-9 and TRBJ1-1, the CDR3 gives the full variable domain: DTGVSQNPRHKITKRGQNVTFRCDPISEHNRLYWYRQTLGQGPEFLTYFQNEAQLEKSRLLSDRFSAERPKGSFSTLEIQRTEQGDSAMYLCASSLGQVNTEAFFGQGTRLTVV.

The chain couples TRBV27 to TRBJ2-1, with D tentatively TRBD2 (5 bases). The CDR3 is made up of 14 amino acids. V was cut by 7 bases and J by 6 bases, with 16 bases left in between. Germline V CDR1 and CDR2: MNHEY, SMNVEV (reference sequence). The CDR3 DNA sequence: TGTGCCAGCACCCTGAGGGCAGATCGCAATGAGCAGTTCTTC. Protein: CASTLRADRNEQFF.

The genes are TRBV6-6 and TRBJ2-7, with 7 nucleotides matching TRBD1. The CDR3 covers 15 residues. Germline CDR1 and CDR2: MNHNY and SVGAGI (reference sequence). Trimming at V came to 6 bases and at J to 3 bases, leaving 11 bases not matched to a gene. CDR3 amino acids: CASRAAGGPGYEQYF. CDR3 DNA: TGTGCCAGCAGGGCGGCAGGGGGACCGGGCTACGAGCAGTACTTC.

V is TRBV6-1 and J is TRBJ2-1; TRBD1 matches 8 bases. The CDR3 sequence is 14 residues long. The germline gives CDR1 MNHNS, CDR2 SASEGT. The V segment lost 2 bases and the J segment 6 bases; nucleotides outside the gene matches: 3. CDR3 sequence (DNA): TGTGCCAGCAGTGAAATGGACAGGGCCAATGAGCAGTTCTTC. As protein: CASSEMDRANEQFF.

This chain joins TRBV6-5 and TRBJ1-2; no firm D call. The CDR3 extends over 16 amino acids. V lost 4 bases to trimming and J lost 4 bases, with 19 bases between them. Germline CDR1 and CDR2: MNHEY and SVGAGI. The CDR3 loop reads CASSSSEGLALYGYTF. The CDR3 region has the DNA TGTGCCAGCAGTTCCTCCGAGGGCCTAGCCCTCTATGGCTACACCTTC.

This clone was detected only once. V is TRBV7-2 and J is TRBJ1-3, with D perhaps TRBD1 (6 bases). Germline CDR1 and CDR2: SGHTA and FQGNSA. This CDR3 has 13 residues. V shed 5 bases and J shed 8 bases, with 13 bases lying between them. Here the CDR3 reads CASSQTGVDTIYF. The CDR3 DNA follows: TGTGCCAGCAGCCAGACAGGTGTCGACACCATATATTTT.

This clone is categorized as medium-sized. The chain is built from TRBV28 and TRBJ1-1; no clear D gene. CDR1 is MDHEN, CDR2 SYDVKM, per germline. The CDR3 is 17 residues long. V was trimmed by 5 bases and J by 1 base, leaving 20 bases between them. In DNA, the CDR3 is TGTGCCAGCAGTCCCTACCCCCTGGTCGAGAGGAACACTGAAGCTTTCTTT. Translated: CASSPYPLVERNTEAFF.

The chain combines TRBV4-2 with TRBJ2-7; 7 nucleotides agree with TRBD1. The trim removed 0 bases at V and 6 bases at J, leaving 5 bases unmatched. This CDR3 region has 14 residues. CDR1 and CDR2 from the germline V gene are LGHNA and YNFKEQ. The CDR3 protein is CASSQDETGTEQYF. CDR3 nucleotides: TGTGCCAGCAGCCAAGATGAGACAGGGACCGAGCAGTACTTC.

This rearrangement joins TRBV4-1 to TRBJ2-7; D may match TRBD1 or TRBD2 (5 bases each). Germline CDR1 reads MGHRA; CDR2 reads YSYEKL. This CDR3 region has 17 residues. Trimming stripped 2 bases from V and 1 base from J, with 18 bases between. In nucleotides, the CDR3 is TGCGCCAGCAGCCAAATCGGGACCCTCGACGGGTCCTACGAGCAGTACTTC. Protein sequence: CASSQIGTLDGSYEQYF.

This chain links TRBV5-1 with TRBJ2-1, with D possibly matching TRBD1 (5 bases). V gave up 4 bases and J gave up 3 bases, with 11 bases separating them. Germline V gene lookup returns CDR1 SGHRS and CDR2 YFSETQ. The CDR3 runs 14 residues. CDR3 region: CASSAAGNYNEQFF. In DNA, the CDR3 is TGCGCCAGCAGCGCCGCAGGGAACTACAATGAGCAGTTCTTC.

This chain uses TRBV12-2 with TRBJ1-1. TRBV12-2 is a recognized pseudogene. The CDR3 is made up of 12 amino acids. CDR3 coding DNA: TGTGCAAGTCGCCGAGGGGACACTGAAGCTTTCTTT. Translated: CASRRGDTEAFF.

The V call is TRBV19, the J call TRBJ1-1; 7 nucleotides match TRBD1. The CDR3 has 15 amino acids. The junction had 12 bases not matched to a gene; V was cut back by 7 bases and J by 4 bases. Germline assignment: CDR1 LNHDA and CDR2 SQIVND (reference sequence). The chain's CDR3 is CASTRRREGATEAFF. The CDR3 region has the DNA TGTGCCAGTACTAGACGACGGGAGGGGGCCACTGAAGCTTTCTTT.

The J gene is TRBJ2-7, the V gene TRBV5-5; TRBD2 might be the D (5 bases). V lost 4 bases and J lost 6, with 14 bases in between. CDR3 length equals 13 residues. Germline assignment: CDR1 SGHKS and CDR2 YYEKEE (reference sequence). The CDR3 loop reads CASSLSDGGEQYF. CDR3 nucleotides: TGTGCCAGCAGCCTGTCAGACGGAGGCGAGCAGTACTTC.

The gene calls are TRBV7-8 and TRBJ1-1, with 8 nucleotides matching TRBD1. CDR1 is SGHVS, CDR2 FQNEAQ, per germline. CDR3 length: 17 residues. The V and J ends lost 3 bases and 0 bases, in that order; junction bases with no gene match: 9. Written as DNA, the CDR3 is TGTGCCAGCAGCTTCAGGGACAGGCCCGCAATGAACACTGAAGCTTTCTTT. It specifies CASSFRDRPAMNTEAFF.

The chain employs TRBV25-1 and TRBJ1-2, with 8 bases identical to TRBD1. Germline CDR1 and CDR2: MGHDK and SYGVNS. The CDR3 totals 15 residues. V shed 4 bases, J shed 4 bases, and the junction held 8 bases outside the gene matches. CDR3 sequence: CASSAYDRGGYGYTF. The CDR3 DNA sequence: TGTGCCAGCAGTGCGTACGACAGGGGAGGCTATGGCTACACCTTC.

This clone was seen a single time. The J gene is TRBJ1-1, the V gene TRBV5-4, with 10 bases that match TRBD1. The CDR3 loop spans 14 amino acids. Germline CDR1 is SGHNT and CDR2 is YYREEE (reference sequence). V was clipped by 3 bases and J by 6 bases; unmatched bases: 5. The CDR3 region is CASSWGQGIPEAFF. CDR3 nucleotides: TGTGCCAGCAGCTGGGGACAGGGGATCCCTGAAGCTTTCTTT.

This clone occurred once. The V call is TRBV5-1, the J call TRBJ2-7; D call uncertain. V was shortened by 0 bases and J by 2 bases, with 9 bases between the two germline ends. CDR3 size: 14 residues. CDR1 is SGHRS and CDR2 is YFSETQ in the germline V gene. The CDR3 sequence is CASSLDVETYEQYF. The CDR3 DNA follows: TGCGCCAGCAGCTTGGATGTGGAAACCTACGAGCAGTACTTC.

The gene calls are TRBV6-5 and TRBJ2-7; D is unresolved. Trimming pared 0 bases from V and 1 base from J, leaving 7 bases between. Germline V CDR1 and CDR2: MNHEY, SVGAGI. The CDR3 is made up of 14 amino acids. The CDR3: CASSYSGNSYEQYF. Written as DNA, the CDR3 is TGTGCCAGCAGTTACTCAGGGAATTCCTACGAGCAGTACTTC.

V is TRBV6-5 and J is TRBJ2-7; 7 nucleotides match TRBD1. The germline V gene encodes CDR1 MNHEY and CDR2 SVGAGI. The CDR3 is 13 residues long. V lost 10 bases, J lost 3 bases, and 9 bases stayed unmatched. In DNA, the CDR3 is TGTGCCACTTCTTGGACAGGAAGCTACGAGCAGTACTTC. Translated: CATSWTGSYEQYF.

This clone was counted between two and nine times. This chain links TRBV5-6 with TRBJ2-7, with 7 bases matching TRBD1. The junction had 7 bases not matched to a gene; V was cut back by 4 bases and J by 0 bases. The CDR3 extends over 15 amino acids. CDR1 and CDR2 (germline): SGHDT, YYEEEE. CDR3 in DNA: TGTGCCAGCAGCCCGAGGGGGCGAATCTCCTACGAGCAGTACTTC. Encoded protein: CASSPRGRISYEQYF.

The chain recombines TRBV10-2 with TRBJ2-1, with 8 positions matching TRBD1. Germline V CDR1 and CDR2: WSHSY, SAAADI. V shed 6 bases, J shed 9 bases, and the junction held 13 bases outside the gene matches. This CDR3 has 15 amino acids. The chain's CDR3 is CASSIRDRPAGEQFF. CDR3 in DNA: TGCGCCAGCAGCATACGGGACAGGCCGGCGGGTGAGCAGTTCTTC.

The chain couples TRBV6-5 to TRBJ2-1; 7 bases line up with TRBD1. Germline loops: CDR1 MNHEY, CDR2 SVGAGI. Germline trimming cut 6 bases from V and 6 bases from J; bases unmatched to any gene: 5. CDR3 size: 13 residues. CDR3 DNA sequence: TGTGCCAGCAGCCGTACAGGGGCCAATGAGCAGTTCTTC. Protein: CASSRTGANEQFF.

The rearrangement links TRBV18 to TRBJ1-1, with D tentatively TRBD1 (5 bases). Germline CDR1 reads KGHSH; CDR2 reads LQKENI. The CDR3 runs to 16 residues. V shed 0 bases and J shed 5 bases, with 16 bases lying between them. CDR3 residues: CASSPPGGRSLTEAFF. CDR3 bases: TGTGCCAGCTCACCACCTGGGGGAAGAAGTTTAACTGAAGCTTTCTTT.

The rearrangement uses TRBV19 and TRBJ1-1; D may be TRBD1 (6 bases). This CDR3 spans 15 amino acids. V was pared by 4 bases and J by 0 bases, with 12 bases between. CDR1 is LNHDA, CDR2 SQIVND, per germline (reference sequence). The CDR3 protein is CASSRGGRMNTEAFF. DNA of the CDR3: TGTGCCAGTAGTAGGGGGGGGCGAATGAACACTGAAGCTTTCTTT.

The chain joins TRBV6-4 to TRBJ1-4; possible D gene TRBD1, 6 bases. Trimming took off 5 bases at V and 8 bases at J, with 21 bases between the two ends. The CDR3 totals 16 residues. CDR1 MRHNA and CDR2 SNTAGT come from the germline V gene. The CDR3 DNA sequence: TGTGCCAGCAGTCACCTCCTCTGGGGGGCACGGGAAAAACTGTTTTTT. Translating it yields CASSHLLWGAREKLFF.

The rearrangement links TRBV5-1 to TRBJ2-5; 9 nucleotides align to TRBD1. The J segment lost 5 bases and the V segment lost 3 bases, leaving 11 bases of the junction unmatched. The CDR3 is made up of 16 amino acids. CDR1 SGHRS and CDR2 YFSETQ come from the germline V gene. The CDR3 coding sequence is TGCGCCAGCAGCTGGAACAGGGGGCTAAGCAGGGAGACCCAGTACTTC. This gives the protein CASSWNRGLSRETQYF.